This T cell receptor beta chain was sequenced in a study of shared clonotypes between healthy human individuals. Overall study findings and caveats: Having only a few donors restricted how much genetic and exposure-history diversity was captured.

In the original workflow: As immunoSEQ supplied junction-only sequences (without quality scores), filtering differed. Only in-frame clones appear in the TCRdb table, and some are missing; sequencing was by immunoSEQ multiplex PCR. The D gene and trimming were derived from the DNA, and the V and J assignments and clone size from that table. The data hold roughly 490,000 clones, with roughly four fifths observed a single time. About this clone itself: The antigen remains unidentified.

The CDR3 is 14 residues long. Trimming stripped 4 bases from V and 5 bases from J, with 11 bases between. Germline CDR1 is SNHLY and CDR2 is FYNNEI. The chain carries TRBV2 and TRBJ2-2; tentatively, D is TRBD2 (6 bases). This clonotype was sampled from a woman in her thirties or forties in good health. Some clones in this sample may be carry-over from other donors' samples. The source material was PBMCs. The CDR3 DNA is TGTGCCAGCAGTGGGGTAGCGGAGACCGGGGAGCTGTTTTTT. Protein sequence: CASSGVAETGELFF.